The T cell receptor (beta chain) under discussion was sequenced for a study of CD8+CD57+ T cells in acquired aplastic anemia. Genomic DNA provided the template from which TCR beta VDJ and CDR3 profiles were obtained. In TCRdb, the reads were re-called with MiXCR into one record per CDR3 protein. Of 400,000 to 450,000 distinct CDR3 sequences in the sample, around 72% were seen once. Source material: sorted CD4+, CD8+, or CD8+CD57+ T cells (not recorded which) from PBMCs. The receptor was isolated from a human donor in good health, serving as a control.

CDR3 in DNA: TGCGCCAGCAGCCACGAGAGGGGATACGAGCAGTACTTC. Protein: CASSHERGYEQYF. The V gene is TRBV4-3, the J gene TRBJ2-7; tentatively, D is TRBD1 or TRBD2 (5 bases each). The CDR3 runs to 13 residues. CDR1 is LGHNA and CDR2 is YSLEER in the germline V gene. V lost 3 bases and J lost 4, with 10 bases in between.